The clone carrying this TCR beta chain appeared a few times. Trimming cost V 5 bases and J 8 bases, with 14 bases left between them. This CDR3 has 14 amino acids. CDR1 and CDR2 (germline): SGHRS, YFSETQ. How the authors handled the data: It was from reference gene primer amplification that nucleated cell counts were estimated. The method was immunoSEQ multiplex PCR; TCRdb's version includes in-frame clones alone and lacks a portion of them. From that table come the V and J calls and clone size; the DNA was used to work out D and trimming. The repertoire includes some 260,000 clones, over 80% of them detected once, and approximately 2% sits in the top ten. These data belong to a study of blood T cell repertoires in COVID-19. In assigning cohorts, the study relied on participant-reported clinical history.

V usage is TRBV5-1 and J usage is TRBJ1-6; a weak D match, TRBD1 (5 bases). The receptor's source is a woman between 18 and 29 years old who had recovered from COVID-19. Source material: PBMCs or T cells enriched from blood (not recorded which). CDR3 in DNA: TGCGCCAGCAGGTTAGGGGTCAGAGATTCACCCCTCCACTTT. As protein: CASRLGVRDSPLHF.